The 28 T cell receptor beta chains in this list originate from one sample, sequenced in a study of shared clonotypes between healthy human individuals (TCRdb year 2020). The library was generated by the immunoSEQ multiplex PCR assay. Entries here come from immuneACCESS through TCRdb and include only in-frame sequences with V and J called. Some clones fail to appear in such tables; in the studies checked, an unresolved V gene covers under half of the shortfall, and the cause of the remainder is unknown. Across this sample there are 1.6 million or so clones, with approximately 98.5% seen only once. 0.36% of the sample rests with the top ten. The specimen was naive CD4+ T cells sorted from blood. In light of the paper, this sample's cell subset or site label describes: CD45RA+ positively selected. Receptors originate from a man aged 25-45 years in good health.

The chain employs TRBV5-5 and TRBJ1-4; D is perhaps TRBD1 (5 bases). Germline CDR1 and CDR2: SGHKS and YYEKEE (reference sequence). This CDR3 comprises 14 residues. V was cut by 0 bases and J by 3 bases, with 6 bases left in between. CDR3 nucleotides: TGTGCCAGCAGCTTGGGACAGCCTAATGAAAAACTGTTTTTT. Translation: CASSLGQPNEKLFF.

To note about this clone: At the DNA level, this CDR3 is encoded by other sequences in the same sample as well. The rearrangement uses TRBV5-1 and TRBJ1-1; D is possibly TRBD1 (6 bases). The CDR3 is made up of 15 amino acids. V gave up 0 bases and J gave up 2 bases, with 11 bases separating them. CDR1 is SGHRS, CDR2 YFSETQ, per germline. As DNA, the CDR3 is TGCGCCAGCAGCTTGGATAGGGGGGGTAACACTGAAGCTTTCTTT. Translated, it gives CASSLDRGGNTEAFF.

V and J are TRBV6-1 and TRBJ2-7, with a tentative D call TRBD2 (5 bases). The germline CDR1 and CDR2 sequences are MNHNS and SASEGT. This CDR3 has 15 amino acids. V dropped 3 bases and J dropped 3 bases, with 15 bases sitting between them. The CDR3 here is CASSDVTITLYEQYF. CDR3 coding DNA: TGTGCCAGCAGTGATGTGACTATCACGCTCTACGAGCAGTACTTC.

The genes are TRBV5-1 and TRBJ2-7, with 13 bases that match TRBD2. CDR1 is SGHRS and CDR2 is YFSETQ in the germline V gene. CDR3 length: 20 residues. V lost 2 bases to trimming and J lost 2 bases; unmatched junction nucleotides: 16. The CDR3 sequence is CASSLRTRTSGSLVPYEQYF. The CDR3, as DNA: TGCGCCAGCAGCTTACGTACCCGGACTAGCGGGAGTTTGGTACCCTACGAGCAGTACTTC.

This chain connects TRBV2 to TRBJ2-7, with 9 bases lining up with TRBD2. This CDR3 comprises 14 residues. Germline-derived CDR1 and CDR2 are SNHLY and FYNNEI. Trimming cost V 8 bases and J 3 bases; bases outside gene matches: 8. CDR3 sequence (DNA): TGTGCCAGCCTGAAAGCGGGAGGCCTCTACGAGCAGTACTTC. Amino acid sequence: CASLKAGGLYEQYF. The entire variable domain, with the rest obtained from reference TRBV2 and TRBJ2-7, is as follows: EPEVTQTPSHQVTQMGQEVILRCVPISNHLYFYWYRQILGQKVEFLVSFYNNEISEKSEIFDDQFSVERPDGSNFTLKIRSTKLEDSAMYFCASLKAGGLYEQYFGPGTRLTVT.

J is TRBJ2-5 and V is TRBV2, with a weak D call TRBD2 (5 bases). Between the trimmed V and J ends, which lost 4 bases and 4 bases, there was a span of 10 bases. The CDR3 runs to 13 residues. Germline assignment: CDR1 SNHLY and CDR2 FYNNEI. This chain's CDR3 is CASSGLSGETQYF. The CDR3 DNA reads TGTGCCAGCAGTGGGCTAAGCGGAGAGACCCAGTACTTC.

This chain uses TRBV5-1 with TRBJ1-2, with 10 bases that match TRBD1. J gave up 3 bases and V 4 bases, and 9 bases lay outside the gene matches. The CDR3 covers 16 residues. Germline V CDR1 and CDR2: SGHRS, YFSETQ. The CDR3 is CASSPSGTGVDYGYTF. The CDR3 DNA reads as TGCGCCAGCAGCCCTTCCGGGACAGGGGTTGACTATGGCTACACCTTC. Drawing the rest from reference TRBV5-1 and TRBJ1-2, the complete variable domain is KAGVTQTPRYLIKTRGQQVTLSCSPISGHRSVSWYQQTPGQGLQFLFEYFSETQRNKGNFPGRFSGRQFSNSRSEMNVSTLELGDSALYLCASSPSGTGVDYGYTFGSGTRLTVV.

This rearrangement joins TRBV14 to TRBJ2-2, with D hard to call. This CDR3 is 15 amino acids long. In germline, CDR1 is SGHDN, CDR2 FVKESK. The V end lost 2 bases, the J end lost 2 bases, and 9 bases lay between the germline ends. CDR3 in DNA: TGTGCCAGCAGCCAATTAACAGATAACACCGGGGAGCTGTTTTTT. This codes for CASSQLTDNTGELFF. Supplemented by reference TRBV14 and TRBJ2-2, the full variable domain reads EAGVTQFPSHSVIEKGQTVTLRCDPISGHDNLYWYRRVMGKEIKFLLHFVKESKQDESGMPNNRFLAERTGGTYSTLKVQPAELEDSGVYFCASSQLTDNTGELFFGEGSRLTVL.

The chain couples TRBV5-6 to TRBJ1-2; D gene uncertain. V lost 0 bases, J lost 6 bases, and 9 bases lay in between. Germline CDR1 is SGHDT and CDR2 is YYEEEE. This CDR3 has 13 residues. The CDR3 protein is CASSLELWDGYTF. Written as DNA, the CDR3 is TGTGCCAGCAGCTTGGAACTTTGGGATGGCTACACCTTC.

The rearrangement uses TRBV29-1 and TRBJ2-4, with D perhaps TRBD1 or TRBD2 (5 bases each). This CDR3 is 13 amino acids long. Trimming removed 6 bases at V and 8 bases at J, with 17 bases between. From germline, CDR1 is SQVTM and CDR2 ANQGSEA. The CDR3, as DNA: TGCAGCGTGGCGAGGGGACGAAGAGACATTCAGTACTTC. Its protein is CSVARGRRDIQYF.

Written as DNA, the CDR3 is TGTGCCAGCAGCTGGTGGTCGAGGGGCGTTTTGGATACGCAGTATTTT. This sequence encodes CASSWWSRGVLDTQYF. The chain links TRBV11-1 to TRBJ2-3, with D possibly called TRBD1 or TRBD2 (5 bases each). CDR1 and CDR2 from the germline V gene are SGHAT and FQDESV (reference sequence). The germline V and J ends were trimmed by 4 bases and 6 bases, with 20 bases remaining between them. The CDR3 is made up of 16 amino acids. The whole variable domain, filled in from reference TRBV11-1 and TRBJ2-3, reads EAEVAQSPRYKITEKSQAVAFWCDPISGHATLYWYRQILGQGPELLVQFQDESVVDDSQLPKDRFSAERLKGVDSTLKIQPAELGDSAMYLCASSWWSRGVLDTQYFGPGTRLTVL.

The rearrangement joins TRBV7-2 to TRBJ2-7; 7 bases are shared with TRBD2. CDR3 size: 15 residues. With V trimmed by 4 bases and J by 3 bases, 9 bases remained unmatched. CDR1 and CDR2 from the germline V gene are SGHTA and FQGNSA. CDR3 amino acids: CASSSPSRTSYEQYF. In DNA, the CDR3 is TGTGCCAGCAGCTCCCCTAGTCGGACTAGCTACGAGCAGTACTTC.

The chain links TRBV20-1 to TRBJ1-2; D is unresolved. V lost 0 bases and J 9 bases, leaving 8 bases between the germline ends. The CDR3 has 11 residues. From germline, CDR1 is DFQATT and CDR2 SNEGSKA (reference sequence). The CDR3 loop reads CSARDPPRYTF. The DNA of the CDR3 is TGCAGTGCTAGAGACCCCCCCCGCTACACCTTC.

The rearrangement links TRBV6-5 to TRBJ1-2; 7 nucleotides align to TRBD1. In germline, CDR1 is MNHEY, CDR2 SVGAGI. V lost 2 bases to trimming and J lost 7 bases; unmatched junction nucleotides: 7. The CDR3 contains 14 residues. Here the CDR3 reads CASSYTDGTAGYTF. The CDR3 region has the DNA TGTGCCAGCAGTTACACTGACGGGACAGCTGGCTACACCTTC.

The chain joins TRBV10-2 to TRBJ2-5; a possible D gene is TRBD2 (5 bases). CDR1 is WSHSY, CDR2 SAAADI, per germline. This CDR3 spans 13 amino acids. V lost 6 bases and J 2 bases, leaving 10 bases between the germline ends. CDR3 residues: CASRTPGQETQYF. In DNA form, the CDR3 reads TGCGCCAGCAGGACGCCGGGACAAGAGACCCAGTACTTC.

CDR3 loop: CASSLEQDVQYF. CDR3 coding DNA: TGTGCCAGCAGCTTAGAACAGGATGTGCAGTACTTC. The chain joins TRBV7-9 to TRBJ2-7, with a weak D call TRBD1 (5 bases). CDR3 length: 12 amino acids. The germline V and J ends were trimmed by 1 base and 9 bases, with 10 bases remaining between them. CDR1 and CDR2 (germline): SEHNR, FQNEAQ (reference sequence).

V gene TRBV7-9 combines with J gene TRBJ2-7; maybe TRBD1 (5 bases). Trimming removed 5 bases from V and 3 bases from J, with 14 bases in between. The V gene's germline CDR1 is SEHNR and CDR2 FQNEAQ (reference sequence). The CDR3 consists of 14 residues. As DNA, the CDR3 is TGTGCCAGCAGCCCTCGGACACTGGTCTACGAGCAGTACTTC. Encoded protein: CASSPRTLVYEQYF.

Note on this clone: The sample holds other DNA sequences that translate to the same CDR3. V gene TRBV19 combines with J gene TRBJ2-7; no clear D. V was pared by 3 bases and J by 2 bases, with 8 bases between. This CDR3 region has 13 residues. Germline CDR1 and CDR2: LNHDA and SQIVND (reference sequence). As DNA, the CDR3 is TGTGCCAGTAGTATCGCAGGTACCTACGAGCAGTACTTC. This sequence encodes CASSIAGTYEQYF.

This chain connects TRBV7-9 to TRBJ2-3; 8 bases map to TRBD2. V gave up 4 bases and J gave up 4 bases; unmatched junction bases: 16. Germline V lookup: CDR1 SEHNR, CDR2 FQNEAQ (reference sequence). CDR3 length: 18 residues. The CDR3, as DNA: TGTGCCAGCAGCTCTTTCTTCGGGAGTAGCGGGACCTCAGATACGCAGTATTTT. Its protein is CASSSFFGSSGTSDTQYF.

The rearrangement uses TRBV7-9 and TRBJ1-4; maybe TRBD1 (5 bases). The germline V gene has CDR1 SEHNR and CDR2 FQNEAQ (reference sequence). V lost 5 bases to trimming and J lost 3 bases, with 22 bases between them. The CDR3 consists of 18 residues. The CDR3 sequence: CASSMTVGREGSNEKLFF. DNA for the CDR3: TGTGCCAGCAGCATGACAGTGGGCAGGGAGGGGTCTAATGAAAAACTGTTTTTT.

This chain uses TRBV18 with TRBJ2-1; 13 bases are a match to TRBD2. The CDR3 runs to 16 residues. Trimming removed 4 bases from V and 8 bases from J; junction bases left unmatched: 8. Germline V gene sequence: CDR1 KGHSH, CDR2 LQKENI. The CDR3 DNA sequence: TGTGCCAGCTCACATGGACTAGCGGGAGTGACCCATGAGCAGTTCTTC. Its translation: CASSHGLAGVTHEQFF.

Regarding this clone: Within the sample, other DNA sequences also encode this same CDR3. The chain is built from TRBV7-6 and TRBJ2-1; 13 bases line up with TRBD2. From germline, CDR1 is SGHVS and CDR2 FNYEAQ. The CDR3 has 16 amino acids. J gave up 8 bases and V 1 base, and 5 bases lay outside the gene matches. CDR3 region: CASSLGGTSGIYEQFF. The CDR3 DNA reads as TGTGCCAGCAGCTTAGGGGGGACTAGCGGGATATATGAGCAGTTCTTC.

Details on this clone: At the DNA level, this CDR3 is encoded by other sequences in the same sample as well. This chain links TRBV5-4 with TRBJ2-5; a weak D match, TRBD1 (5 bases). V was trimmed by 2 bases and J by 3 bases, leaving 8 bases between them. Germline V gives CDR1 SGHNT, CDR2 YYREEE (reference sequence). The CDR3 sequence is 13 residues long. The CDR3 nucleotides read TGTGCCAGCAGCTTAACAGGAGAAGAGACCCAGTACTTC. Translated: CASSLTGEETQYF.

The chain links TRBV6-4 to TRBJ1-1; D not resolved. Trimming took 3 bases from V and 4 from J, leaving 9 bases between them. The germline gives CDR1 MRHNA, CDR2 SNTAGT. This CDR3 spans 13 amino acids. CDR3 bases: TGTGCCAGCAGTGATCGACACCCCACTGAAGCTTTCTTT. Its translation: CASSDRHPTEAFF.

As for this clone: Its ends do not fully match the called genes, so a read error is possible. The chain couples TRBV29-1 to TRBJ1-3; 8 bases are a match to TRBD1. Germline V gene lookup returns CDR1 SQVTM and CDR2 ANQGSEA. The CDR3 is 10 amino acids. CDR3 coding DNA: TGCAGCGTGGGGAGTGGGGGACAGGAATTT. This translates into CSVGSGGQEF. The whole variable domain, remainder taken from reference TRBV29-1 and TRBJ1-3, is SAVISQKPSRDICQRGTSLTIQCQVDSQVTMMFWYRQQPGQSLTLIATANQGSEATYESGFVIDKFPISRPNLTFSTLTVSNMSPEDSSIYLCSVGSGGQEFGEGSWLTVV.

This clone showed up just once. This chain's CDR3 is CASSFSPTSGRALKQFF. The CDR3 DNA reads as TGTGCCAGCAGTTTCTCCCCGACTAGCGGGAGGGCCCTTAAACAGTTCTTC. The genes are TRBV27 and TRBJ2-1; 14 nucleotides align to TRBD2. Per the germline V gene, CDR1 is MNHEY and CDR2 is SMNVEV (reference sequence). This CDR3 has 17 amino acids. V lost 3 bases and J lost 13; bases outside the gene matches: 14.

The DNA for the CDR3 is TGTGCCAGCAGTTTTAGGACTAGCGGGAGGGTGTACGAGCAGTACTTC. Translation: CASSFRTSGRVYEQYF. The chain recombines TRBV28 with TRBJ2-7; 15 positions match TRBD2. This CDR3 has 16 amino acids. The V gene's germline CDR1 is MDHEN and CDR2 SYDVKM. J lost 4 bases, V lost 3 bases, and 4 bases had no gene match. Together with reference TRBV28 and TRBJ2-7, the CDR3 gives the full variable domain: DVKVTQSSRYLVKRTGEKVFLECVQDMDHENMFWYRQDPGLGLRLIYFSYDVKMKEKGDIPEGYSVSREKKERFSLILESASTNQTSMYLCASSFRTSGRVYEQYFGPGTRLTVT.

V and J are TRBV6-1 and TRBJ2-1, with 9 nucleotides matching TRBD1. The CDR3 totals 13 residues. Germline loops: CDR1 MNHNS, CDR2 SASEGT. The V and J ends lost 6 bases and 7 bases, in that order; junction bases with no gene match: 4. This CDR3 is CASRQGAGNEQFF. CDR3 DNA: TGTGCCAGCAGACAGGGGGCAGGGAATGAGCAGTTCTTC.